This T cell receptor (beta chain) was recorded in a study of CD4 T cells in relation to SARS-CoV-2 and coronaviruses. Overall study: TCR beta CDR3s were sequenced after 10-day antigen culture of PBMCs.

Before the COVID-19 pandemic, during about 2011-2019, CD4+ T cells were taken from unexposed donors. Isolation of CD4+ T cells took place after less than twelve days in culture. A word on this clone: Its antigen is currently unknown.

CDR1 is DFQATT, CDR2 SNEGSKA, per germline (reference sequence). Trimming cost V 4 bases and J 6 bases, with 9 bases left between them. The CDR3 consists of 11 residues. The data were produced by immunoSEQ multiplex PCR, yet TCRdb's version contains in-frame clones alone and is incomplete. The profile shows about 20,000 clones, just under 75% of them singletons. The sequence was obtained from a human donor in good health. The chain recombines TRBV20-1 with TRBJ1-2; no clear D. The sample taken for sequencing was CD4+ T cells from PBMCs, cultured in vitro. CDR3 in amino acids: CSATPNHGYTF. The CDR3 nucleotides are TGCAGTGCTACTCCCAACCATGGCTACACCTTC.